The present T cell receptor beta chain was sequenced within a study of blood T cell repertoires in COVID-19. About the research overall: Samples taken during acute and convalescent COVID-19 were collected in the United States, Italy and Spain. Sample material is recorded as cDNA or gDNA derived from T cells, B-cell-depleted T cells, or PBMCs.

The CDR3 is made up of 15 amino acids. Germline V gene sequence: CDR1 SGHNT, CDR2 YYREEE (reference sequence). V shed 0 bases, J shed 9 bases, and the junction held 6 bases outside the gene matches. As originally analysed: By means of reference gene primer amplification, nucleated cell counts were estimated. Assay: immunoSEQ multiplex PCR; the TCRdb copy retains only in-frame clones and omits some. Clonal size and the V and J genes are those of that table, whereas D and trimming came from the DNA. The profile shows about 260,000 clones, roughly nine tenths of them singletons. V gene TRBV5-4 combines with J gene TRBJ2-1, with 10 positions matching TRBD2. The sequence was collected from a man between 60 and 75 years old who had recovered from COVID-19. Sequenced: peripheral blood. CDR3 bases: TGTGCCAGCAGCTTGGGGGGTACTAGCGGGACTGAGCAGTTCTTC. This encodes CASSLGGTSGTEQFF.